The T cell receptor (beta chain) described here comes from a study of human T cells and chemical hapten exposure. Study observations and caveats: The study found that DPC sensitization did not change TCRs above 1 in 1000 frequency.

The V gene end was trimmed by 5 bases and the J gene end by 5 bases; junction bases not matched to a gene: 8. Germline V lookup: CDR1 SEHNR, CDR2 FQNEAQ (reference sequence). There are 14 residues in the CDR3. Time point meaning: patch test 1, 2 weeks after DPC sensitization. The treatment: therapeutic diphenylcyclopropenone sensitization with weekly scalp DPC. The study extracted total RNA from unfractionated whole blood. From the RACE reads, TCRdb called clonotypes with MiXCR, one entry per CDR3 protein. Here the sample spans roughly 190,000 distinct CDR3 sequences, around 24% being singletons. This clonotype was found a few times. Its antigen is still unknown.

The chain couples TRBV7-9 to TRBJ2-7; the match to TRBD2 covers 8 bases. The receptor was isolated from a woman between 50 and 59 years old with alopecia areata. Some clones in this sample may be carry-over from other donors' samples. Here the sequenced sample was whole blood, taken in connection with sensitization to the hapten diphenylcyclopropenone (DPC). The CDR3 DNA reads as TGTGCCAGCAGCGCCTCGGGGGGGGGGCACGAGCAGTACTTC. The encoded protein is CASSASGGGHEQYF.